This T cell receptor (beta chain) was retrieved from a study of shared clonotypes between healthy human individuals. Study-wide results and limits: Blood was the only sampled material, and tissue repertoires likely differ. Depth of sequencing was expected to influence donor clonotype sharing.

Donors, healthy HIV-negative adults, lacked recent acute infections or vaccinations. Repertoires were generated with immunoSEQ multiplex PCR, while TCRdb's copy carries only in-frame clones and drops some. The table includes around 500,000 clones, about 85% detected once. Trimming shortened V by 0 bases and J by 4 bases, and 10 bases separated the two germline ends. The CDR3 contains 15 residues. Germline loops: CDR1 MNHEY, CDR2 SVGAGI. Details on this clone: Its antigen is as yet unknown.

This clonotype originated in a woman aged 35 to 49 in good health. Some clones in this sample may be carry-over from other donors' samples. The sample comprised PBMCs. V usage is TRBV6-5 and J usage is TRBJ1-5; the D is unclear. CDR3 DNA sequence: TGTGCCAGCAGTTACTCGGGCAGCGTTAATCAGCCCCAGCATTTT. It is translated as CASSYSGSVNQPQHF.